This TCR beta chain was observed in a study of shared clonotypes between healthy human individuals. Trimming cost V 5 bases and J 7 bases, with 8 bases left between them. This CDR3 contains 11 residues. CDR1 and CDR2 from the germline V gene are SNHLY and FYNNEI. Replicate PCRs from sorted subsets contained about 200 ng DNA, which is 29,000 or so T cell genomes. Only in-frame clones appear in the TCRdb table, and some are missing; sequencing was by immunoSEQ multiplex PCR. The sample holds under 650,000 clones; 90% to 97% are singletons and the top ten take less than 0.06%. In this sample, this clone turned up a few times.

What was sequenced was naive CD4+ T cells sorted from blood. Subset: CD45RA+ positively selected. This clonotype originated in a woman in her thirties in good health. This chain connects TRBV2 to TRBJ1-2, with D maybe TRBD1 (5 bases). CDR3 protein: CASSNRLGYTF. CDR3 bases: TGTGCCAGCAGTAACAGGCTTGGCTACACCTTC.